These 19 T cell receptor beta chains share one sample of origin, sequenced in a study of T-cell reconstitution after alpha-beta-depleted transplantation in children. Preparation of the TCRbeta library involved a method that used unique molecular identifiers. TCRdb used MiXCR to reprocess the PCR reads, holding one entry per CDR3 protein. Altogether a few hundred thousand distinct CDR3 sequences are present, around two fifths being singletons, with the ten largest covering 27%. This material consisted of PBMCs, taken before TCRalphabeta/CD19-depleted stem cell transplant. Receptors were obtained from a girl aged 2 to 10 with aplastic anemia, due to receive a stem cell transplant.

The J gene is TRBJ2-1, the V gene TRBV15; D is unclear. Deletions cut 6 bases from V and 7 bases from J, with 16 bases between. The CDR3 has 14 amino acids. Germline lookup yields CDR1 LNHNV and CDR2 YYDKDF (reference sequence). The CDR3 loop is CATRGLEFLNEQFF. DNA for the CDR3: TGTGCCACCAGGGGCCTAGAATTTCTAAATGAGCAGTTCTTC.

This clonotype was found a few times. This clone may be a read error of a much larger clone one base away. V and J are TRBV10-2 and TRBJ2-5; unclear D gene. Germline assignment: CDR1 WSHSY and CDR2 SAAADI. The CDR3 extends over 11 amino acids. CDR3 nucleotide sequence: TGCTCCAGCAGTGACTTACAGACCCAGTACTTC. Protein sequence: CSSSDLQTQYF.

J is TRBJ2-2 and V is TRBV7-9; weak D call: TRBD2 (6 bases). This CDR3 is 14 amino acids long. The ends were cut back, 5 bases at V and 13 bases at J, with 20 bases in the middle. CDR1 and CDR2 from the germline V gene are SEHNR and FQNEAQ (reference sequence). The CDR3 loop reads CASSPERGRGRLFF. The CDR3 nucleotides read TGTGCCAGCAGCCCAGAGCGAGGGCGGGGACGGCTGTTTTTT.

This clonotype was counted only a few times. This rearrangement joins TRBV12-5 to TRBJ2-1; a weak D match, TRBD2 (7 bases). In germline, CDR1 is LGHNT, CDR2 FRNRAP. This CDR3 has 18 residues. V lost 3 bases and J 13 bases, leaving 31 bases between the germline ends. The chain's CDR3 is CASGFSSGAGVGLGKQFF. CDR3 nucleotide sequence: TGTGCTAGTGGTTTTAGTTCAGGGGCGGGAGTGGGACTCGGAAAACAGTTCTTC.

The gene calls are TRBV10-3 and TRBJ2-1; D not resolved. Germline CDR1 is ENHRY and CDR2 is SYGVKD. This CDR3 comprises 12 residues. Between the trimmed V and J ends, which lost 6 bases and 7 bases, there was a span of 10 bases. CDR3: CAIRSAENEQFF. The CDR3 nucleotides read TGTGCCATCAGATCGGCGGAGAATGAGCAGTTCTTC.

This chain joins TRBV7-3 and TRBJ2-7, with unresolved D. CDR1 is SGHTA, CDR2 FQGTGA, per germline. The CDR3 runs 13 residues. The V and J ends lost 5 bases and 5 bases respectively, with 13 bases between them. The CDR3 protein is CASSRRPLNEQYF. In nucleotides, the CDR3 is TGTGCCAGCAGCCGACGCCCCTTAAACGAGCAGTACTTC.

This clonotype was observed at least ten times. The CDR3 region is CASSLLLWGNSPLHF. The DNA of the CDR3 is TGTGCCAGCAGCCTGCTACTTTGGGGGAATTCACCCCTCCACTTT. The chain joins TRBV21-1 to TRBJ1-6; TRBD1, the D gene given by the table, was not confirmed from the DNA. TRBV21-1 is an annotated pseudogene. There are 15 residues in the CDR3.

This clonotype has a handful of counts. The V gene is TRBV4-1, the J gene TRBJ2-7; D remains unclear. The V and J ends lost 1 base and 3 bases respectively, with 10 bases between them. Germline-derived CDR1 and CDR2 are MGHRA and YSYEKL. The CDR3 is 14 residues long. CDR3 amino acids: CASSQVGQFYEQYF. The CDR3 DNA reads as TGCGCCAGCAGCCAAGTTGGTCAGTTCTACGAGCAGTACTTC.

This clonotype was detected ten times or more. This rearrangement joins TRBV18 to TRBJ2-5, with D perhaps TRBD1 or TRBD2 (5 bases each). CDR3 length: 16 residues. Trimming left V 3 bases short and J 1 base short, with 15 bases between. Germline values: CDR1 KGHSH, CDR2 LQKENI. This CDR3 reads CASSPLPTRGQETQYF. The CDR3 DNA follows: TGTGCCAGCTCACCTCTACCGACGAGGGGCCAAGAGACCCAGTACTTC. Looking up the rest from reference TRBV18 and TRBJ2-5 gives the full variable domain: NAGVMQNPRHLVRRRGQEARLRCSPMKGHSHVYWYRQLPEEGLKFMVYLQKENIIDESGMPKERFSAEFPKEGPSILRIQQVVRGDSAAYFCASSPLPTRGQETQYFGPGTRLLVL.

The V and J genes are TRBV6-1 and TRBJ2-2; possibly TRBD1 for D (6 bases). The V and J ends lost 0 bases and 4 bases respectively, with 6 bases between them. CDR3 length: 14 amino acids. Germline lookup yields CDR1 MNHNS and CDR2 SASEGT. The CDR3 DNA reads TGTGCCAGCAGTGAAGCAGGGGGCACCGGGGAGCTGTTTTTT. It encodes CASSEAGGTGELFF.

The gene calls are TRBV6-2 or TRBV6-3 and TRBJ2-3, with D perhaps TRBD2 (6 bases). Germline lookup yields CDR1 MNHEY and CDR2 SVGEGT. The CDR3 runs 15 residues. The V gene lost 6 bases and the J gene lost 7 bases, with 20 bases spanning the gap. Here the CDR3 DNA reads TGTGCCAGCAGACGCGGAGGGCCAGTTCCGAATACGCAGTATTTT. This sequence encodes CASRRGGPVPNTQYF.

The CDR3 DNA follows: TGTGCCAGCAGTGAAGGACTAGCGGTCGGGGAGCTGTTTTTT. This codes for CASSEGLAVGELFF. This chain connects TRBV2 to TRBJ2-2, with 9 bases fitting TRBD2. The V gene's germline CDR1 is SNHLY and CDR2 FYNNEI. V was clipped by 1 base and J by 7 bases; unmatched bases: 1. The CDR3 has 14 amino acids.

The gene calls are TRBV7-2 and TRBJ2-7, with TRBD1 as a possible D gene (5 bases). Trimming pared 5 bases from V and 6 bases from J, leaving 14 bases between. CDR1 is SGHTA, CDR2 FQGNSA, per germline. The CDR3 has 13 residues. The CDR3 loop is CASSTKGLGEQYF. In nucleotides, the CDR3 is TGTGCCAGCAGCACAAAGGGGCTGGGCGAGCAGTACTTC.

This clonotype was seen repeatedly, ten times or more. The V gene is TRBV4-1, the J gene TRBJ2-1, with D possibly matching TRBD1 (6 bases). Looked up from germline, CDR1 is MGHRA and CDR2 is YSYEKL. V was shortened by 5 bases and J by 5 bases, with 16 bases between the two germline ends. The CDR3 covers 15 residues. Here the CDR3 DNA reads TGCGCCAGCAGCAACACAGGGTCATCAAACAATGAGCAGTTCTTC. It yields the protein CASSNTGSSNNEQFF.

The chain carries TRBV10-3 and TRBJ2-1; 7 bases match TRBD1. V was clipped by 3 bases and J by 2 bases; unmatched bases: 7. The CDR3 loop spans 16 amino acids. Germline-derived CDR1 and CDR2 are ENHRY and SYGVKD. The CDR3 is CAISDPTGVPYNEQFF. The CDR3 DNA is TGTGCCATCAGTGACCCCACAGGGGTACCCTACAATGAGCAGTTCTTC.

The chain links TRBV11-2 to TRBJ2-6, with D unresolved. V lost 0 bases to trimming and J lost 4 bases, with 13 bases between them. This CDR3 comprises 17 residues. Germline V gives CDR1 SGHAT, CDR2 FQNNGV. For the CDR3, the DNA is TGTGCCAGCAGCTTAGAGGCCCCCATGAGGGGGGCCAACGTCCTGACTTTC. Its translation is CASSLEAPMRGANVLTF.

Many counts were recorded for this clonotype. The CDR3 DNA reads as TGTGCCTGGGGGACTAGCGGGAGACGCAATGAGCAGTTCTTC. This sequence encodes CAWGTSGRRNEQFF. The rearrangement links TRBV30 to TRBJ2-1; TRBD2 matches at 14 bases. Germline CDR1 and CDR2: GTSNPN and SVGIG (reference sequence). The length of the CDR3 is 14 residues. Trimming removed 5 bases from V and 6 bases from J; junction bases left unmatched: 3.

In its sample, this clonotype was seen once. One end of the junction is discordant with germline, which a read error may explain. V usage is TRBV11-3 and J usage is TRBJ2-1; TRBD2 might be the D (6 bases). The CDR3 contains 16 residues. CDR1 is SGHNT, CDR2 YENEEA, per germline. The CDR3 protein is CAISPGLTWAYNEQFF. In nucleotides, the CDR3 is TGTGCCATCAGCCCGGGACTTACCTGGGCCTACAATGAGCAGTTCTTC.

Ten or more counts support this clonotype. V gene TRBV20-1 combines with J gene TRBJ2-2; D gene ambiguous. V lost 0 bases to trimming and J lost 6 bases, with 8 bases between them. The germline CDR1 and CDR2 sequences are DFQATT and SNEGSKA (reference sequence). The CDR3 covers 13 residues. The chain's CDR3 is CSARDVEAGELFF. CDR3 in DNA: TGCAGTGCTAGAGATGTGGAAGCCGGGGAGCTGTTTTTT.